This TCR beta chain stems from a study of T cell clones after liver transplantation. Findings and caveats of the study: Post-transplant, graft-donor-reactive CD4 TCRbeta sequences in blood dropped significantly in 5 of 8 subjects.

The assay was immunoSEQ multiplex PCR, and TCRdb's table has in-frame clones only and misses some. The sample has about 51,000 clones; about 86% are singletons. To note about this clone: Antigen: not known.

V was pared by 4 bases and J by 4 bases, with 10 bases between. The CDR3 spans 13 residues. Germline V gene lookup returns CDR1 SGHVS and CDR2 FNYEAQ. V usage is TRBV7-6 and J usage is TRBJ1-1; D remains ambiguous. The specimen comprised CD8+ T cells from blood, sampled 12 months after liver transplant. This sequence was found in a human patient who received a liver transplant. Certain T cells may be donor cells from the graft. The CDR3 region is CASSSGILTEAFF. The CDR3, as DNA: TGTGCCAGCAGCTCTGGGATTCTCACTGAAGCTTTCTTT. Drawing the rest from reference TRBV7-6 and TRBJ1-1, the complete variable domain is GAGVSQSPRYKVTKRGQDVALRCDPISGHVSLYWYRQALGQGPEFLTYFNYEAQQDKSGLPNDRFSAERPEGSISTLTIQRTEQRDSAMYRCASSSGILTEAFFGQGTRLTVV.